The 13 T cell receptor beta chains listed next were all sequenced from one sample in a study of blood T cells in healthy people across ages. The authors ran a second PCR of roughly 6 to 11 cycles using a sample-barcoded 5' primer and a J-beta primer mix. TCRdb passed the 5' RACE reads through MiXCR, listing each CDR3 protein once. The sample contains over 1.5 million distinct CDR3 sequences, roughly 50% of which appear only once. The sequencing input was blood. The receptors here all came from a woman aged 40-49 years in good health.

J is TRBJ2-6 and V is TRBV4-3; D unresolved. The CDR3 is made up of 16 amino acids. The V and J ends lost 3 bases and 1 base respectively, with 10 bases between them. CDR1 is LGHNA, CDR2 YSLEER, per germline. As DNA, the CDR3 is TGCGCCAGCAGCCAGACTTTACCGTCTGGGGCCAACGTCCTGACTTTC. It translates to CASSQTLPSGANVLTF.

The rearrangement uses TRBV7-9 and TRBJ1-1, with 7 bases aligning to TRBD1. V was clipped by 0 bases and J by 3 bases; unmatched bases: 1. CDR3 length: 14 residues. Germline CDR1 is SEHNR and CDR2 is FQNEAQ (reference sequence). CDR3 sequence reads: CASSLAQGHTEAFF. CDR3 coding DNA: TGTGCCAGCAGCTTAGCACAGGGGCACACTGAAGCTTTCTTT.

This clonotype was recorded a few times. V gene TRBV15 combines with J gene TRBJ2-3, with 11 bases matching TRBD2. The V gene end was trimmed by 9 bases and the J gene end by 6 bases; junction bases not matched to a gene: 17. There are 17 residues in the CDR3. Looked up from germline, CDR1 is LNHNV and CDR2 is YYDKDF (reference sequence). CDR3 loop: CATSYIGTSGFVDTQYF. CDR3 sequence (DNA): TGTGCCACTTCATATATCGGGACTAGCGGATTCGTGGATACGCAGTATTTT.

This chain connects TRBV7-2 to TRBJ2-5; D is unclear. Germline V CDR1 and CDR2: SGHTA, FQGNSA. The CDR3 has 13 amino acids. V lost 5 bases, J lost 11 bases, and 18 bases lay in between. The CDR3 DNA sequence: TGTGCCAGCAGCCTCCGAACGAGAAATGAGCAGTACTTC. Protein: CASSLRTRNEQYF.

This chain links TRBV7-9 with TRBJ2-1, with 9 bases aligning to TRBD1. V shed 4 bases and J 2 bases; nucleotides not matched to a gene: 9. Looked up from germline, CDR1 is SEHNR and CDR2 is FQNEAQ (reference sequence). The CDR3 loop spans 17 amino acids. This CDR3 is CASSSQDRGETYNEQFF. The DNA of the CDR3 is TGTGCCAGCAGCTCTCAGGACAGGGGCGAAACCTACAATGAGCAGTTCTTC.

This clonotype was picked up a small number of times. The chain employs TRBV12-3 or TRBV12-4 and TRBJ2-7; D possibly corresponds to TRBD1 (5 bases). Trimming shortened V by 7 bases and J by 2 bases, and 9 bases separated the two germline ends. The CDR3 extends over 12 amino acids. The CDR3 loop is CASTPGPYEQYF. In DNA form, the CDR3 reads TGTGCCAGCACTCCAGGGCCCTACGAGCAGTACTTC.

This clonotype was observed a handful of times. This chain connects TRBV10-3 to TRBJ2-3; 8 nucleotides match TRBD2. Trimming cost V 10 bases and J 3 bases; bases outside gene matches: 6. This CDR3 spans 13 amino acids. The germline V gene encodes CDR1 ENHRY and CDR2 SYGVKD. CDR3 DNA: TGTGCCACCACGCGGGGGGAAACAGATACGCAGTATTTT. Translated, it gives CATTRGETDTQYF.

This clonotype was observed a few times. The chain couples TRBV10-3 to TRBJ2-7, with D possibly matching TRBD1 (6 bases). The CDR3 is made up of 13 amino acids. Germline CDR1 is ENHRY and CDR2 is SYGVKD. Trimming took off 8 bases at V and 2 bases at J, with 13 bases between the two ends. CDR3 coding DNA: TGTGCCATCGGCAGGGGATCGCCCTACGAGCAGTACTTC. Amino acid sequence: CAIGRGSPYEQYF.

This chain joins TRBV11-2 and TRBJ2-7; D is possibly TRBD1 (5 bases). The J call is uncertain, as TRBJ2-5 better fits the DNA end. CDR3 size: 15 residues. The germline V gene has CDR1 SGHAT and CDR2 FQNNGV. The CDR3 DNA reads as TGTGCCAGCAGCTCCAATGGACAAATCCAAGAGACCCAGTACTTC. It translates to CASSSNGQIQETQYF.

This clonotype occurred a few times. V usage is TRBV20-1 and J usage is TRBJ2-1, with a tentative D call TRBD2 (6 bases). V was trimmed by 3 bases and J by 0 bases, leaving 12 bases between them. The V gene's germline CDR1 is DFQATT and CDR2 SNEGSKA (reference sequence). The CDR3 covers 15 residues. CDR3 in DNA: TGCAGTGCTAGGCTACTAGCTTCCTCCTACAATGAGCAGTTCTTC. Its protein product is CSARLLASSYNEQFF.

The chain couples TRBV12-3 or TRBV12-4 to TRBJ1-1; D unresolved. This CDR3 has 13 amino acids. The V gene lost 7 bases and the J gene lost 3 bases, with 12 bases spanning the gap. Written as DNA, the CDR3 is TGTGCCAGCAACGCGGATTTTGACACTGAAGCTTTCTTT. This codes for CASNADFDTEAFF.

This clonotype was seen once. The chain uses TRBV20-1 and TRBJ1-4, with D unclear. Germline V gene lookup returns CDR1 DFQATT and CDR2 SNEGSKA (reference sequence). With 2 bases removed from V and 8 bases from J, the gap between germline ends came to 12 bases. The CDR3 contains 13 residues. The CDR3 DNA sequence: TGCAGTGCTAGATATAGGGTGGGAGAAAAACTGTTTTTT. It encodes CSARYRVGEKLFF.

V and J are TRBV2 and TRBJ1-4; D is ambiguous. The V end lost 6 bases, the J end lost 7 bases, and 12 bases lay between the germline ends. Germline V gene sequence: CDR1 SNHLY, CDR2 FYNNEI. This CDR3 region has 13 residues. The CDR3 protein is CASRHRTVEKLFF. The DNA for the CDR3 is TGTGCCAGCAGACACCGGACGGTTGAAAAACTGTTTTTT.